These 14 T cell receptor beta chains were sequenced from one sample in a study of T cells in Graves' hyperthyroidism and ophthalmopathy. The TCR beta CDR3 regions underwent amplification using RNA transcripts as the source. The primer set for the first-round RT-PCR of the TCR CDR3 was HTBI. TCRdb passed the multiplex PCR reads through MiXCR, listing each CDR3 protein once. The sample shows 600,000 to 650,000 distinct CDR3 sequences, around 21% of them seen only once. The sequencing input was blood. All receptors come from a man aged 25-40 years with Graves' ophthalmopathy.

This chain connects TRBV7-8 to TRBJ2-1; 10 nucleotides agree with TRBD2. After removal of 5 bases from V and 0 bases from J, the junction contained 13 bases not matched to a gene. This CDR3 region has 19 residues. In germline, CDR1 is SGHVS, CDR2 FQNEAQ. CDR3 amino acids: CASSLTPVAGGSSYNEQFF. The CDR3 DNA reads TGTGCCAGCAGCCTAACCCCCGTAGCGGGAGGAAGCTCCTACAATGAGCAGTTCTTC.

This clonotype was observed a handful of times. The J gene is TRBJ2-7, the V gene TRBV10-1; TRBD2 matches 13 bases. CDR3 length: 16 amino acids. The germline gives CDR1 WNHNN, CDR2 SYGVQD (reference sequence). J lost 8 bases, V lost 6 bases, and 13 bases had no gene match. The CDR3, as DNA: TGCGCCAGCAGCCTCGGACTAGCGGGAGAATTGGCTCAGCAGTACTTC. Translating it yields CASSLGLAGELAQQYF.

With respect to this clonotype: This may be a read error: a much more frequent sequence differs by one nucleotide. This chain joins TRBV20-1 and TRBJ2-5, with D possibly being TRBD2 (5 bases). The germline gives CDR1 DFQATT, CDR2 SNEGSKA (reference sequence). There are 12 residues in the CDR3. The CDR3 nucleotides read TGCGGTCAGATTCACGGGAAGGAGACCCAGTACTTC. Protein sequence: CGQIHGKETQYF.

This clonotype was found a few times. The V gene is TRBV6-2 or TRBV6-3, the J gene TRBJ2-1, with a tentative D call TRBD2 (6 bases). Trimming removed 8 bases from V and 3 bases from J, with 8 bases in between. Per germline, CDR1 MNHEY and CDR2 SVGEGT. This CDR3 has 12 residues. CDR3 bases: TGTGCCAGCGGGGACTTCTACAATGAGCAGTTCTTC. Translated: CASGDFYNEQFF.

About this clonotype: Compared with germline, one end of the junction differs, possibly owing to a read error. The chain joins TRBV6-6 to TRBJ1-3, with a tentative D call TRBD1 (6 bases). The germline CDR1 and CDR2 sequences are MNHNY and SVGAGI (reference sequence). This CDR3 contains 17 residues. As DNA, the CDR3 is TGTGCCAGCAGTTACCGAGGACAGAGAAGCTCTGGAAACACCATGTATTTT. Translated: CASSYRGQRSSGNTMYF.

The genes are TRBV6-1 and TRBJ2-6; D unclear. The CDR3 has 15 amino acids. V dropped 6 bases and J dropped 1 base, with 10 bases sitting between them. Germline V gene sequence: CDR1 MNHNS, CDR2 SASEGT. This CDR3 is CASRSAGSGANVLTF. The CDR3 coding sequence is TGTGCCAGCAGGTCGGCTGGATCTGGGGCCAACGTCCTGACTTTC.

The chain couples TRBV29-1 to TRBJ2-7, with D unresolved. The V gene lost 1 base and the J gene lost 3 bases, with 7 bases spanning the gap. Germline V lookup: CDR1 SQVTM, CDR2 ANQGSEA. The CDR3 is 12 residues long. The CDR3 region is CSVEAPNYEQYF. CDR3 nucleotides: TGCAGCGTTGAAGCCCCTAACTACGAGCAGTACTTC.

This clonotype was seen many times. This chain uses TRBV18 with TRBJ1-1; TRBD1 aligns across 12 bases. This CDR3 is built from 15 residues. V dropped 5 bases and J dropped 5; count of bases not matched to a gene: 6. Germline CDR1 and CDR2: KGHSH and LQKENI. CDR3 sequence (DNA): TGTGCCAGCTCAGGGACAGGGGGCTGGAGTACTGAAGCTTTCTTT. This sequence encodes CASSGTGGWSTEAFF.

The chain links TRBV20-1 to TRBJ2-1, with unresolved D. This CDR3 is 14 amino acids long. Looked up from germline, CDR1 is DFQATT and CDR2 is SNEGSKA (reference sequence). Trimming pared 1 base from V and 1 base from J, leaving 8 bases between. CDR3 protein: CSARVRQSYNEQFF. Here the CDR3 DNA reads TGCAGTGCTAGAGTTCGGCAGTCCTACAATGAGCAGTTCTTC.

The rearrangement joins TRBV25-1 to TRBJ2-1; 14 nucleotides agree with TRBD2. CDR3 length equals 18 residues. Trimming at V came to 1 base and at J to 8 bases, leaving 10 bases not matched to a gene. CDR1 is MGHDK, CDR2 SYGVNS, per germline. Here the CDR3 reads CASSELATSGRAGDEQFF. The CDR3 nucleotides are TGTGCCAGCAGTGAATTAGCGACTAGCGGGAGGGCTGGGGATGAGCAGTTCTTC.

This clonotype was observed many times. The chain has TRBV30 and TRBJ1-2, with a tentative D call TRBD1 (5 bases). V lost 0 bases to trimming and J lost 2 bases, with 7 bases between them. This CDR3 contains 13 residues. CDR1 and CDR2 (germline): GTSNPN, SVGIG (reference sequence). CDR3 sequence (DNA): TGTGCCTGGAGTGTAGCAGGGAACTATGGCTACACCTTC. It is translated as CAWSVAGNYGYTF.

A remark on this clonotype: A much more abundant neighbour one base away suggests this may be a read error. This sequence joins TRBV20-1 and TRBJ1-1; D is uncertain. Per the germline V gene, CDR1 is DFQATT and CDR2 is SNEGSKA (reference sequence). This CDR3 is 15 amino acids long. The CDR3 bases are TGCAGTGTTCGGGCCGAACTGTTAGTGGGCACTGAAGCTTTATTT. Encoded protein: CSVRAELLVGTEALF.

This clonotype has a count of ten or more. The chain combines TRBV11-2 with TRBJ2-3; D uncertain. Trimming cost V 0 bases and J 1 base, with 8 bases left between them. This CDR3 comprises 15 residues. Germline CDR1 is SGHAT and CDR2 is FQNNGV. In DNA, the CDR3 is TGTGCCAGCAGCTTAGAGGTTCGGGGCACAGATACGCAGTATTTT. Residues: CASSLEVRGTDTQYF.

Concerning this clonotype itself: One base away lies a much larger clone, so this may be a sequencing read error. V and J are TRBV18 and TRBJ1-1; no firm D call. The CDR3 runs to 14 residues. CDR1 KGHSH and CDR2 LQKENI come from the germline V gene. Trimming removed 5 bases at V and 4 bases at J, with 14 bases between. The CDR3 DNA sequence: TGTGCCAGCTCAGAATGGGATGTGGCCACTGAAGCTTTCTTT. The encoded protein is CASSEWDVATEAFF.